This T cell receptor (beta chain) is drawn from a study of chemoradiotherapy in HPV16-positive cancers (dated 2022 in TCRdb). Turning to the overall study: Functional T-cell assays on cells from two HPV16-positive patients defined candidate HPV-specific T-cell clones and common TCR motifs. The study asked whether T-cell immunity to the HPV oncoproteins E6 and E7 changes during chemoradiotherapy and whether this immunity affects survival. TCR repertoires from roughly 93 patients with HPV-related cancers were then used to track the candidate HPV-specific TCRs and motifs. General study outcomes and caveats: Expansion of candidate HPV-specific clones and E7-related TCR motifs was observed in the tumor microenvironment during treatment, whereas no such expansion was observed for non-HPV-specific T cells. In HPV16-positive patients, expansion of HPV-responsive T cells during chemoradiotherapy was associated with improved recurrence-free survival. Only a couple of HPV16-positive patients were used to derive the functional definition of HPV-specific T cells, and the survival association was reported for HPV16-positive patients.

A single count supports this clone. It lacks a known antigen. No per-base quality is available; no much larger clone lies one base away. V is pared back by 5 bases and J by 0 bases, with 11 bases lying between the germline termini. The CDR3, cysteine through phenylalanine, is 16 amino acids long. Only the CDR3 DNA is retained, 48 bases long and in frame from the first base. CDR1 and CDR2 were assigned from the germline V gene (reference sequence) as SGHAT and FQDESV. Repertoires were sampled multiple times during chemoradiotherapy, which allowed clonal expansion in the tumor microenvironment to be followed. Library preparation employed the immunoSEQ multiplex PCR assay. In TCRdb, the immuneACCESS table is reduced to in-frame sequences with V and J assigned. These tables do not hold every clone; where another copy was compared, an unresolved V gene accounts for under half, and the others remain unexplained. For this sample the table gives about 7,500 clones, of which roughly nine tenths were detected only once. Over 3.5% of the sample goes to the ten largest clones.

Sampling was done from a patient who underwent chemoradiotherapy. This sequence uses TRBV11-1 and TRBJ1-6; the D segment cannot be called with confidence. The TCR originated in a human donor with HPV-associated anogenital cancer. The CDR3 is CASSPTRSSYNSPLHF. Read as DNA, the sequence is TGTGCCAGCAGCCCGACAAGGTCCTCCTATAATTCACCCCTCCACTTT.